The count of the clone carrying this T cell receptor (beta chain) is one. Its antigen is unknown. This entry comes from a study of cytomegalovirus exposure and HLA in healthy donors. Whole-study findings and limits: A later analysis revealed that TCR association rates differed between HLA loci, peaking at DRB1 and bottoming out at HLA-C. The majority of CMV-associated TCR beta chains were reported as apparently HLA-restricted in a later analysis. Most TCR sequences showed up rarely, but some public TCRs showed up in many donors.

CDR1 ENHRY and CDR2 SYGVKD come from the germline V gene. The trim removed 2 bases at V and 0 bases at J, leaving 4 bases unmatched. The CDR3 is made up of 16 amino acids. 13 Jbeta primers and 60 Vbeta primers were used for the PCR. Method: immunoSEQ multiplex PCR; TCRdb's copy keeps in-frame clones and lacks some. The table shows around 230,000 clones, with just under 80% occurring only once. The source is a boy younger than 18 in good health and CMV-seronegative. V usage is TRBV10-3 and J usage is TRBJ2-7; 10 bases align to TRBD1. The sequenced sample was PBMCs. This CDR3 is CAISERTGGSSYEQYF. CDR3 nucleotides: TGTGCCATCAGTGAGCGGACAGGGGGGAGCTCCTACGAGCAGTACTTC.